The 6 T cell receptor beta chains below all came from one sample that was sequenced in a study of identifying expanded T cells in peripheral blood. Profiling relied on immunoSEQ multiplex PCR, and the TCRdb table lists in-frame clones only, not all of them. The repertoire has under 130,000 clones, 85% to 90% of them found once; the top ten carry 16%. The material sequenced was blood. The source of these receptors is a person aged 18 to 75 in good health.

The gene calls are TRBV7-2 and TRBJ1-3; 8 positions agree with TRBD1. CDR1 SGHTA and CDR2 FQGNSA come from the germline V gene. V lost 5 bases and J lost 2; bases outside the gene matches: 8. This CDR3 has 16 residues. Here the CDR3 DNA reads TGTGCCAGCAGCCCCCAAGACAGGGGCGCTGGAAACACCATATATTTT. It translates to CASSPQDRGAGNTIYF.

In its sample, this clone was seen once. This chain connects TRBV4-1 to TRBJ2-7; TRBD1 matches 9 bases. V was pared by 9 bases and J by 7 bases, with 7 bases of the junction left unmatched. Per the germline V gene, CDR1 is MGHRA and CDR2 is YSYEKL. The CDR3 contains 12 residues. The CDR3 coding sequence is TGCGCCAGTCGGGACAGGGCAGGAGAGCAGTACTTC. The encoded protein is CASRDRAGEQYF.

The V and J genes are TRBV27 and TRBJ2-1; TRBD2 might be the D (7 bases). Trimming left V 2 bases short and J 7 bases short, with 21 bases between. The CDR3 has 17 amino acids. Per the germline V gene, CDR1 is MNHEY and CDR2 is SMNVEV (reference sequence). The CDR3 loop reads CASSLGLGGGPLNEQFF. As DNA, the CDR3 is TGTGCCAGCAGTTTAGGATTGGGCGGGGGCCCATTAAATGAGCAGTTCTTC.

The chain couples TRBV2 to TRBJ2-1; perhaps TRBD1 as D (6 bases). The CDR3 consists of 13 residues. The germline V and J ends were trimmed by 4 bases and 15 bases, with 19 bases remaining between them. Germline values: CDR1 SNHLY, CDR2 FYNNEI. The CDR3 is CASSGTAVAFLFF. The DNA of the CDR3 is TGTGCCAGCAGTGGGACAGCGGTGGCCTTCCTGTTCTTC.

V and J are TRBV4-1 and TRBJ2-3; the D gene is possibly TRBD1 (5 bases). The CDR3 runs to 13 residues. With 5 bases removed from V and 4 bases from J, the gap between germline ends came to 10 bases. Germline CDR1 is MGHRA and CDR2 is YSYEKL. CDR3 coding DNA: TGCGCCAGCAGCGAGATACAGGCAGATACGCAGTATTTT. Translating gives CASSEIQADTQYF.

This clone has more than one count but fewer than ten. The chain employs TRBV7-2 and TRBJ2-1; 7 bases agree with TRBD2. CDR3 length: 13 amino acids. Germline trimming cut 3 bases from V and 8 bases from J; bases unmatched to any gene: 4. CDR1 and CDR2 from the germline V gene are SGHTA and FQGNSA. The CDR3 bases are TGTGCCAGCAGCTTCGGACTAGGGGATGAGCAGTTCTTC. This sequence encodes CASSFGLGDEQFF.